This T cell receptor (beta chain) derives from a study of T cell responses to AZD1222 COVID-19 vaccine (dated by TCRdb to about 2021). Broadly, across the study: A total of under 250 trial participants underwent TCR sequencing, of whom some 200 had received two doses of AZD1222 and 26 had received two doses of the MenACWY control vaccine. Trial participants were enrolled by age into 18-55, 56-69 and 70-plus year subgroups, with about 150, 28 and 57 TCR-sequenced participants respectively. Study-level results and caveats: Participants were mostly white British, with more females than males. The authors suggested clonal diversity may have been underestimated. Conclusions about previously exposed vaccinees are limited because only six or seven AZD1222 recipients were SARS-CoV-2 seropositive at baseline. Reportedly, almost half of the unique spike-specific TCRs recognized epitopes lying outside the regions that are mutated in the B.1.351 and B.1.1.7 variants. In the small 56-69-year group, the increase in depth fell short of significance, most likely because of low power. A significant rise in spike-specific TCR breadth and depth was observed after two AZD1222 doses relative to day 0 and relative to MenACWY recipients. CD4 TCRs associated with the vaccine covered the entire spike protein, and the dominant responses were in regions 160-218 and 743-854. Because no samples from the day 14 peak response were available, repertoires could be characterized only after the peak T cell response.

Taken with the paper, the label for time point translates to: about 28 days (+/-7) after the second vaccine dose. Because spike-specific TCR depth and breadth did not differ between the two schedules, AZD1222 recipients who got a second dose at roughly 4 weeks were pooled with those who got a second dose at roughly 12 weeks. The vaccinee samples were drawn from two UK trials, COV001 and COV002, one of which was a single-blind randomized controlled phase 2/3 trial testing AZD1222 (ChAdOx1 nCoV-19) in healthy adults. For TCRbeta chain sequencing, PBMC samples were collected from trial participants at day 0 and at day 28 after the second dose. V gives up 5 bases and J gives up 2 bases, and the segment between their germline ends measures 15 bases. Measured from the cysteine to the phenylalanine, the CDR3 is 15 residues long. Of the read, only the CDR3 DNA is kept; its 45 bases are in frame from base 1. CDR1 is given as MNHEY and CDR2 as SVGAGI, both from the germline V gene.

This clone appeared a single time. This clone's antigen is unknown. Base qualities are not at hand, and no much larger clone is one base apart. The CDR3 regions of human TCRbeta chains were subjected to immunosequencing. The study's processing was this. TCRs in the repertoires were compared against a reference library of SARS-CoV-2-specific TCRs that had been generated with the MIRA antigen-specificity platform. Breadth meant the fraction of unique TCRs that were SARS-CoV-2-associated, whereas depth meant the fraction of total T cells that were SARS-CoV-2-associated. Each spike-specific TCR was assigned to its reactive spike region and to a CD4 or CD8 class using the MIRA data. Log10-transformed breadth and depth values were compared by one-way ANOVA with Sidak's multiple comparisons tests. TCRdb retrieved this table from immuneACCESS and kept in-frame rearrangements only. Not all clones are present; in checked studies, unresolved V genes account for under half, and no reason is known for the remainder. V and J calls and clone size are those listed in that table; D and trimming were worked out from the DNA. The table for this sample lists fewer than 100,000 clones; 65% to 85% of them were counted only once. The ten largest clones add up to approximately 15% of the sample.

The input for sequencing was peripheral blood, taken 28 days after the second AZD1222 dose. This clonotype was sampled from an adult who received the AZD1222 COVID-19 vaccine. This chain is built from TRBV6-5 and TRBJ1-1; the D gene is perhaps TRBD1, on 5 matching bases. At the DNA level, the sequence is TGTGCCAGCAGTCCCGGGACTTCCTATAACACTGAAGCTTTCTTT. The resulting protein is CASSPGTSYNTEAFF.